Below are 30 T cell receptor beta chains sequenced from a single sample in a study of blood T cell repertoires in COVID-19. Sequencing was performed with immunoSEQ multiplex PCR; in TCRdb, only in-frame clones are kept and a portion is missing. This sample has around 380,000 clones, with around 87% found just once. Material: PBMCs or T cells enriched from blood (not recorded which). Receptors originate from a young man who had recovered from COVID-19.

This chain links TRBV4-1 with TRBJ1-2; 8 nucleotides match TRBD1. Germline V gene data show CDR1 as MGHRA and CDR2 as YSYEKL. V trimming: 4 bases; J trimming: 10 bases; junction bases outside the gene matches: 8. The CDR3 covers 13 residues. The CDR3 bases are TGCGCCAGCAGCCCGGACAGGGTCCGTGACTACACCTTC. It yields the protein CASSPDRVRDYTF.

This CDR3 reads CASSLASGGRKNTEAFF. The CDR3 nucleotides are TGTGCCAGCAGCTTAGCCTCCGGGGGTCGGAAGAACACTGAAGCTTTCTTT. The chain carries TRBV7-9 and TRBJ1-1; maybe TRBD1 (5 bases). Looked up from germline, CDR1 is SEHNR and CDR2 is FQNEAQ (reference sequence). The CDR3 is 17 residues long. V was clipped by 0 bases and J by 1 base, with 15 bases between them.

In DNA, the CDR3 is TGTGCCAGCAGCTTAAGTACAGGGTCCGGGACAGATACGCAGTATTTT. This codes for CASSLSTGSGTDTQYF. The J gene is TRBJ2-3, the V gene TRBV7-2; perhaps TRBD1 as D (6 bases). Germline V gives CDR1 SGHTA, CDR2 FQGNSA. This CDR3 has 16 amino acids. Trimming stripped 2 bases from V and 3 bases from J, with 15 bases between.

The chain couples TRBV9 to TRBJ2-3; D is possibly TRBD1 (5 bases). Between the trimmed V and J ends, which lost 1 base and 3 bases, there was a span of 15 bases. Germline values: CDR1 SGDLS, CDR2 YYNGEE. CDR3 length: 16 residues. In nucleotides, the CDR3 is TGTGCCAGCAGCGTAAGGTCAGGGTTCGGGACAGATACGCAGTATTTT. Translation gives CASSVRSGFGTDTQYF.

The chain is built from TRBV10-3 and TRBJ2-3, with 7 nucleotides matching TRBD2. Per germline, CDR1 ENHRY and CDR2 SYGVKD. J was trimmed by 2 bases and V by 3 bases; bases with no gene match: 5. CDR3 size: 15 residues. The CDR3 here is CAISEFSGSTDTQYF. CDR3 sequence (DNA): TGTGCCATCAGTGAATTTAGCGGGTCCACAGATACGCAGTATTTT.

The rearrangement uses TRBV3-1 (or the pseudogene TRBV3-2) and TRBJ2-7; tentative D call: TRBD2 (5 bases). Germline lookup yields CDR1 LGHDT and CDR2 YNNKEL (reference sequence). This CDR3 comprises 14 residues. V was pared by 1 base and J by 0 bases, with 7 bases between. The CDR3 coding sequence is TGTGCCAGCAGCCAAGGGGGAGTCTCCTACGAGCAGTACTTC. This gives the protein CASSQGGVSYEQYF.

The chain has TRBV9 and TRBJ1-3; 8 positions match TRBD1. There are 16 residues in the CDR3. Germline CDR1 and CDR2: SGDLS and YYNGEE. The V segment lost 0 bases and the J segment 3 bases; nucleotides outside the gene matches: 5. The CDR3 is CASSVEDRAGGNTIYF. For the CDR3, the DNA is TGTGCCAGCAGCGTAGAGGACAGGGCTGGTGGAAACACCATATATTTT.

The rearrangement joins TRBV11-2 to TRBJ2-3; 9 bases match TRBD2. CDR1 is SGHAT, CDR2 FQNNGV, per germline. The CDR3 spans 15 residues. J was trimmed by 0 bases and V by 5 bases; bases with no gene match: 3. CDR3 region: CASSRAGGSTDTQYF. CDR3 bases: TGTGCCAGCAGCCGAGCGGGGGGCAGCACAGATACGCAGTATTTT.

V usage is TRBV10-3 and J usage is TRBJ2-7, with a weak D call TRBD2 (6 bases). Germline V lookup: CDR1 ENHRY, CDR2 SYGVKD. Trimming pared 2 bases from V and 7 bases from J, leaving 9 bases between. The CDR3 spans 12 residues. In DNA form, the CDR3 reads TGTGCCATCAGTGAGACTAGCTATGAGCAGTACTTC. Amino acids: CAISETSYEQYF.

This chain links TRBV7-8 with TRBJ1-1; 10 nucleotides match TRBD1. V lost 5 bases, J lost 1 base, and 7 bases stayed unmatched. The CDR3 contains 16 residues. In germline, CDR1 is SGHVS, CDR2 FQNEAQ. The CDR3 protein is CASSQRQGATNTEAFF. DNA for the CDR3: TGTGCCAGCAGCCAACGACAGGGGGCAACGAACACTGAAGCTTTCTTT.

The chain uses TRBV21-1 and TRBJ1-5; the D call of TRBD1 is as the table states it, not checked on the DNA. TRBV21-1 is assigned pseudogene status. The CDR3 is made up of 15 amino acids. In nucleotides, the CDR3 is TGTGCCAGCAGCAAAGAAAGCAGACACGATCAGCCCCAGCATTTT. This gives the protein CASSKESRHDQPQHF.

The genes are TRBV30 and TRBJ2-3, with 7 bases matching TRBD2. V lost 4 bases to trimming and J lost 0 bases; unmatched junction nucleotides: 1. The germline gives CDR1 GTSNPN, CDR2 SVGIG (reference sequence). This CDR3 comprises 13 residues. CDR3 bases: TGTGCCTGGACTAGCGGTAGCACAGATACGCAGTATTTT. It is translated as CAWTSGSTDTQYF. Together with reference TRBV30 and TRBJ2-3, the CDR3 gives the full variable domain: SQTIHQWPATLVQPVGSPLSLECTVEGTSNPNLYWYRQAAGRGLQLLFYSVGIGQISSEVPQNLSASRPQDRQFILSSKKLLLSDSGFYLCAWTSGSTDTQYFGPGTRLTVL.

V gene TRBV7-2 combines with J gene TRBJ2-7; TRBD1 aligns across 8 bases. Losses at the gene ends were 4 bases for V and 3 bases for J; bases not matched to a gene: 5. Germline-derived CDR1 and CDR2 are SGHTA and FQGNSA. The CDR3 consists of 14 residues. This chain's CDR3 is CASSSGTGYYEQYF. The CDR3 DNA reads TGTGCCAGCAGCTCCGGGACAGGCTACTACGAGCAGTACTTC.

The V call is TRBV5-1, the J call TRBJ1-2; D might be TRBD1 (6 bases). Germline V gene data show CDR1 as SGHRS and CDR2 as YFSETQ. CDR3 length: 14 amino acids. Trimming pared 3 bases from V and 2 bases from J, leaving 11 bases between. The CDR3 here is CASSWGRGNYGYTF. The CDR3 coding sequence is TGCGCCAGCAGCTGGGGTAGGGGGAACTATGGCTACACCTTC.

V usage is TRBV7-2 and J usage is TRBJ1-2; maybe TRBD1 (6 bases). The germline V gene has CDR1 SGHTA and CDR2 FQGNSA. V lost 5 bases to trimming and J lost 7 bases, with 14 bases between them. The length of the CDR3 is 13 residues. The DNA of the CDR3 is TGTGCCAGCAGCCCCGGGGGGCTGGGTGGCTACACCTTC. Its translation is CASSPGGLGGYTF.

The V gene is TRBV6-5, the J gene TRBJ1-2; possibly TRBD1 for D (6 bases). Germline V gene data show CDR1 as MNHEY and CDR2 as SVGAGI. CDR3 length equals 13 residues. V shed 6 bases and J shed 4 bases, with 12 bases lying between them. The CDR3 here is CASRDPGAYGYTF. The CDR3 DNA is TGTGCCAGCAGAGACCCAGGGGCCTATGGCTACACCTTC.

The chain links TRBV4-2 to TRBJ1-2; 9 nucleotides match TRBD1. V shed 1 base and J 8 bases; nucleotides not matched to a gene: 8. The CDR3 length is 15 residues. Germline lookup yields CDR1 LGHNA and CDR2 YNFKEQ. The CDR3 nucleotides read TGTGCCAGCAGCCAAGGAAACAGGGGGCCGGACGGCTACACCTTC. Its translation is CASSQGNRGPDGYTF.

The chain couples TRBV18 to TRBJ1-5; D is possibly TRBD1 (6 bases). Trimming left V 3 bases short and J 10 bases short, with 19 bases between. Germline values: CDR1 KGHSH, CDR2 LQKENI. The CDR3 totals 15 residues. The CDR3 sequence is CASSPEGGGVRPQHF. In DNA, the CDR3 is TGTGCCAGCTCACCGGAGGGAGGGGGAGTGCGACCCCAGCATTTT. Complete variable domain (other parts from reference TRBV18 and TRBJ1-5): NAGVMQNPRHLVRRRGQEARLRCSPMKGHSHVYWYRQLPEEGLKFMVYLQKENIIDESGMPKERFSAEFPKEGPSILRIQQVVRGDSAAYFCASSPEGGGVRPQHFGDGTRLSIL.

This clone has more than one count but fewer than ten. V and J are TRBV24-1 and TRBJ2-2, with D perhaps matching TRBD1 (7 bases). Trimming cost V 3 bases and J 2 bases, with 18 bases left between them. Per germline, CDR1 KGHDR and CDR2 SFDVKD. The CDR3 contains 18 residues. CDR3 protein: CATSDPPGQGGNTGELFF. The CDR3 DNA reads TGTGCCACCAGTGATCCCCCGGGGCAGGGGGGAAACACCGGGGAGCTGTTTTTT.

The table lists this clone with a few counts. The chain carries TRBV7-2 and TRBJ2-3; D possibly corresponds to TRBD2 (5 bases). V shed 1 base and J shed 4 bases, with 12 bases lying between them. The CDR3 spans 15 residues. Germline V gene lookup returns CDR1 SGHTA and CDR2 FQGNSA. The CDR3 reads CASSLVGNGADTQYF. The CDR3 DNA reads TGTGCCAGCAGCTTAGTCGGGAATGGGGCAGATACGCAGTATTTT.

The rearrangement links TRBV2 to TRBJ2-1; possible D gene TRBD2, 6 bases. CDR1 SNHLY and CDR2 FYNNEI come from the germline V gene. There are 14 residues in the CDR3. The V and J ends lost 7 bases and 6 bases respectively, with 16 bases between them. The chain's CDR3 is CASNMGRLGNEQFF. The CDR3 region has the DNA TGTGCCAGCAATATGGGGAGGTTAGGCAATGAGCAGTTCTTC. Filled out from reference TRBV2 and TRBJ2-1, the complete variable domain reads EPEVTQTPSHQVTQMGQEVILRCVPISNHLYFYWYRQILGQKVEFLVSFYNNEISEKSEIFDDQFSVERPDGSNFTLKIRSTKLEDSAMYFCASNMGRLGNEQFFGPGTRLTVL.

J is TRBJ2-7 and V is TRBV6-5; a possible D gene is TRBD1 (5 bases). The CDR3 consists of 13 residues. Trimming stripped 4 bases from V and 5 bases from J, with 12 bases between. Germline V lookup: CDR1 MNHEY, CDR2 SVGAGI. The CDR3 loop is CASSSARADEQYF. DNA for the CDR3: TGTGCCAGCAGTTCGGCCAGGGCGGACGAGCAGTACTTC.

The chain carries TRBV18 and TRBJ1-2; 9 bases line up with TRBD1. The CDR3 is 14 residues long. Per the germline V gene, CDR1 is KGHSH and CDR2 is LQKENI. J was trimmed by 8 bases and V by 1 base; bases with no gene match: 5. The CDR3 here is CASSPLGQGMGYTF. The CDR3 bases are TGTGCCAGCTCACCACTGGGACAGGGTATGGGCTACACCTTC.

The chain is built from TRBV2 and TRBJ1-1; D ambiguous. Looked up from germline, CDR1 is SNHLY and CDR2 is FYNNEI. This CDR3 comprises 14 residues. Trimming took 6 bases from V and 4 from J, leaving 15 bases between them. Here the CDR3 reads CASRIRWEGTEAFF. The CDR3 coding sequence is TGTGCCAGCAGGATAAGGTGGGAGGGCACTGAAGCTTTCTTT.

The CDR3 region is CASSLEGRASGNTIYF. The CDR3 bases are TGCGCCAGCAGCTTGGAGGGCAGGGCTTCTGGAAACACCATATATTTT. The rearrangement joins TRBV5-1 to TRBJ1-3, with a weak D call TRBD1 (5 bases). Germline V lookup: CDR1 SGHRS, CDR2 YFSETQ. V dropped 0 bases and J dropped 1 base, with 11 bases sitting between them. The CDR3 has 16 residues.

The chain joins TRBV18 to TRBJ1-2; D gene uncertain. Germline values: CDR1 KGHSH, CDR2 LQKENI. The V end lost 2 bases, the J end lost 3 bases, and 10 bases lay between the germline ends. The CDR3 has 14 residues. The CDR3 loop reads CASSPGGNHYGYTF. The CDR3 DNA is TGTGCCAGCTCACCAGGCGGCAACCACTATGGCTACACCTTC.

V usage is TRBV7-8 and J usage is TRBJ2-7; TRBD2 matches at 7 bases. Germline CDR1 and CDR2: SGHVS and FQNEAQ. Losses at the gene ends were 5 bases for V and 2 bases for J; bases not matched to a gene: 6. This CDR3 is built from 14 residues. The CDR3 nucleotides are TGTGCCAGCAGCAGAAGCGGGGTTCCCTACGAGCAGTACTTC. Translated, it gives CASSRSGVPYEQYF.

The chain recombines TRBV9 with TRBJ2-2; 12 nucleotides agree with TRBD2. The CDR3 runs 18 residues. Germline lookup yields CDR1 SGDLS and CDR2 YYNGEE. Trimming at V came to 0 bases and at J to 4 bases, leaving 7 bases not matched to a gene. In DNA form, the CDR3 reads TGTGCCAGCAGCGTAGGCCTAGCGGGGGGGCCAGGCACCGGGGAGCTGTTTTTT. Its protein product is CASSVGLAGGPGTGELFF.

The V call is TRBV4-3, the J call TRBJ2-2; D gene ambiguous. The CDR3 loop spans 14 amino acids. Trimming removed 6 bases from V and 3 bases from J, with 11 bases in between. CDR1 is LGHNA, CDR2 YSLEER, per germline. Here the CDR3 DNA reads TGCGCCAGCAGGTCGCTCCCAGACACCGGGGAGCTGTTTTTT. Protein sequence: CASRSLPDTGELFF.

The chain is built from TRBV4-1 and TRBJ1-1; no definite D call. The germline V gene encodes CDR1 MGHRA and CDR2 YSYEKL. Between the trimmed V and J ends, which lost 4 bases and 8 bases, there was a span of 20 bases. The CDR3 runs 15 residues. CDR3: CASSPGITQRSEAFF. The CDR3 nucleotides are TGCGCCAGCAGCCCCGGTATTACCCAACGATCGGAAGCTTTCTTT.